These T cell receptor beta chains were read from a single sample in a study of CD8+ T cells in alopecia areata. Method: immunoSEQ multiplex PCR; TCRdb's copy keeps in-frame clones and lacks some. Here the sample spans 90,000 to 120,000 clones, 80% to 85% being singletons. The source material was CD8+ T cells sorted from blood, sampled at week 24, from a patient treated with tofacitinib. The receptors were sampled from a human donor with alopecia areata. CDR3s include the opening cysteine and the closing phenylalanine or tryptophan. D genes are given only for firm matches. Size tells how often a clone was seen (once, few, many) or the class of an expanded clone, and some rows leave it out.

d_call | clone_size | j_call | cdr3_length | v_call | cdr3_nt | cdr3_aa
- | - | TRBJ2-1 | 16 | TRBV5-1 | TGCGCCAGCAGCTTGGATATGGCGGGGTTTATAGATGAGCAGTTCTTC | CASSLDMAGFIDEQFF
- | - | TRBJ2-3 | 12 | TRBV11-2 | TGTGCCAGCAGCCCCCTCGGGGATACGCAGTATTTT | CASSPLGDTQYF
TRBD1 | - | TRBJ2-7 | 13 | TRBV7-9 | TGTGCCAGCAGACCGGACAGGACCTACGAGCAGTACTTC | CASRPDRTYEQYF
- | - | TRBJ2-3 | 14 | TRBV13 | TGTGCCAGCAGTGAGAGGGGGGGATCGGATACGCAGTATTTT | CASSERGGSDTQYF
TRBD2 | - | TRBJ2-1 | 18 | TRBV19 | TGTGCCAGTACCATCACAATTGCCCGGACTAGCGGGGATCTTGAGCAGTTCTTC | CASTITIARTSGDLEQFF
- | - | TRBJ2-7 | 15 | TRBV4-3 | TGCGCCAGCAGCCAAGATTACGACAGTTCCTACGAGCAGTACTTC | CASSQDYDSSYEQYF
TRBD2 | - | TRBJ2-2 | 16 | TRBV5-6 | TGTGCCAGCAGCAAAACCGGGACTAGGGGCGGCGGGGAGCTGTTTTTT | CASSKTGTRGGGELFF
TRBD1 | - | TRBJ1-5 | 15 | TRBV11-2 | TGTGCCAGCAGCTTAACAGGGGGTCATGGGCAGCCCCAGCATTTT | CASSLTGGHGQPQHF
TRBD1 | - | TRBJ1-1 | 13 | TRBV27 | TGTGCCAGCAGTTTATCCCGGGACAGGGAAGCTTTCTTT | CASSLSRDREAFF
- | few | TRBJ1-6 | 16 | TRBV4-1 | TGCGCCAGCAGCCAAGCTCGGGGTTCCTATAATTCACCCCTCCACTTT | CASSQARGSYNSPLHF
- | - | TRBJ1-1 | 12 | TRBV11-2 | TGTGCCAGCAGCTGGGGCCGGGTTGAAGCTTTCTTT | CASSWGRVEAFF
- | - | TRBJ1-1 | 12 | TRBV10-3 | TGTGCCGTAAAGACTGAGAACACTGAAGCTTTCTTT | CAVKTENTEAFF
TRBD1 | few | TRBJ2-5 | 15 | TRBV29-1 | TGCAGCGTTGACAGGACAGGGGGCGCCTGGGAGACCCAGTACTTC | CSVDRTGGAWETQYF
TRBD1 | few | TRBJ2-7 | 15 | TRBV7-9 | TGTGCCAGCAGCAGACTGGGACAGGGTGAAGGAGAGCAGTACTTC | CASSRLGQGEGEQYF
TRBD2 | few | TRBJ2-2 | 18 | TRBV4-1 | TGCGCCAGCAGCCACCTGGCTAGCGGGGGACTCTTCATCGGGGAGCTGTTTTTT | CASSHLASGGLFIGELFF
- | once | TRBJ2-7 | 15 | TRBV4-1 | TGCGCCAGCAGCCACCCGGCGGCCGCTAACTACGAGCAGTACTTC | CASSHPAAANYEQYF
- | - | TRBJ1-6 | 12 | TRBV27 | TGTGCCAGCAGTGCCTATAATTCACCCCTCCACTTT | CASSAYNSPLHF
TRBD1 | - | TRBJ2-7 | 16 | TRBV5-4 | TGTGCCAGCAGCTGGGACTTGGGACAGGGGGAACACGAGCAGTACTTC | CASSWDLGQGEHEQYF
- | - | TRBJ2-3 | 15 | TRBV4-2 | TGTGCCAGCAGCCAAGATCACCCAACATGGGATACGCAGTATTTT | CASSQDHPTWDTQYF
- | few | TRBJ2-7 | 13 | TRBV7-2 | TGTGCCAGCAGCTTGTATCAGGGTCCCGAGCAGTACTTC | CASSLYQGPEQYF
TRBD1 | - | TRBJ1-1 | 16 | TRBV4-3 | TGCGCCAGCAGCCAAGATGTAGGGACAGGAAACACTGAAGCTTTCTTT | CASSQDVGTGNTEAFF
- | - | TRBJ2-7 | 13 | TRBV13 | TGTGCCAGCAGCACCAGGGGCTCCTACGAGCAGTACTTC | CASSTRGSYEQYF
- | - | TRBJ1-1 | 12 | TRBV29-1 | TGCAGCGTTGAAAGAACGGAGCCTGAAGCTTTCTTT | CSVERTEPEAFF
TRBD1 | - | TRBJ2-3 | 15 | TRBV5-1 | TGCGCCAGCAGCATACGGACAGGGAACGCAGATACGCAGTATTTT | CASSIRTGNADTQYF
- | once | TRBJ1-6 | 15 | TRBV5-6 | TGTGCCAGCAACCCCGGGGCCGACTATAATTCACCCCTCCACTTT | CASNPGADYNSPLHF
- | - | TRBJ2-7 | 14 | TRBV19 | TGTGCCAGTACCGCGGACGGGGAATCCTACGAGCAGTACTTC | CASTADGESYEQYF
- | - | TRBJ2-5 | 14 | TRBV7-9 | TGTGCCAGCAGCTTAGTGGGCCTCCAAGAGACCCAGTACTTC | CASSLVGLQETQYF
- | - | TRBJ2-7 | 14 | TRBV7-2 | TGTGCCAGCAGCCCCTTCGGACAGTCCTACGAGCAGTACTTC | CASSPFGQSYEQYF
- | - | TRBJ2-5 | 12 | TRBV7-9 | TGTGCCAGCAGCTTAGGGGCGGGGACCCAGTACTTC | CASSLGAGTQYF
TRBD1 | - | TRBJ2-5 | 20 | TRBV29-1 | TGCAGCGTTGAAGATCCGGCGGGGACAGGGGGCAAGTCCGTGGGAGAGACCCAGTACTTC | CSVEDPAGTGGKSVGETQYF
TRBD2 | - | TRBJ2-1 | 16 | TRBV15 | TGTGCCACCAGCTCCCCGGGGGGGCCGGCGGTGGATGAGCAGTTCTTC | CATSSPGGPAVDEQFF
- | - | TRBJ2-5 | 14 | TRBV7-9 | TGTGCCAGCAGCTTAGTGGTACTCGGGGAGACCCAGTACTTC | CASSLVVLGETQYF
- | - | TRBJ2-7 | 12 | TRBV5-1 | TGCGCCAGCAGCTTGGTGGGGTACGAGCAGTACTTC | CASSLVGYEQYF
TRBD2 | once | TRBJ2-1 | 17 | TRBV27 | TGTGCCAGCAGTTTATCCGGGGGGGGAAGCTCCTACAATGAGCAGTTCTTC | CASSLSGGGSSYNEQFF
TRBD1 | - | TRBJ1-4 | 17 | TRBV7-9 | TGTGCCAGCAGCTTTGGGCAGGGGGCGCGGACTAATGAAAAACTGTTTTTT | CASSFGQGARTNEKLFF
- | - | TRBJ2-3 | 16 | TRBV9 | TGTGCCAGCAGCCCAGCGCCGTGGGGGGCCGCAGATACGCAGTATTTT | CASSPAPWGAADTQYF
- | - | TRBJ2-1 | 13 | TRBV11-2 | TGTGCCAGCAGTAGGGGCGGGAACAATGAGCAGTTCTTC | CASSRGGNNEQFF
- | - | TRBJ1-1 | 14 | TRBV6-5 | TGTGCCAGCAGTTATTCAGGGACCCGGGATGAAGCTTTCTTT | CASSYSGTRDEAFF
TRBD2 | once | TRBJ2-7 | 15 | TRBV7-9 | TGTGCCAGCACTTCTCTAGCGGGGGTCTCCTACGAGCAGTACTTC | CASTSLAGVSYEQYF
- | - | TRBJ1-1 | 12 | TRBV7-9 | TGTGCCAGCCGAAGGAAGACGTCTGAAGCTTTCTTT | CASRRKTSEAFF
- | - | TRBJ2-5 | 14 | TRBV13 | TGTGCCAGCAGCTCAACAGGTCCCCAAGAGACCCAGTACTTC | CASSSTGPQETQYF
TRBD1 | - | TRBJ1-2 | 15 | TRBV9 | TGTGCCAGCAGCGTCGGAGAGGGGGCCTTCTATGGCTACACCTTC | CASSVGEGAFYGYTF
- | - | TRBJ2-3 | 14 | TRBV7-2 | TGTGCCAGCACTGGTAGCAGCTCCACAGATACGCAGTATTTT | CASTGSSSTDTQYF
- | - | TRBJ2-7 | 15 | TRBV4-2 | TGTGCCAGCAGCCAATCCGTGGCGGGGATGTACGAGCAGTACTTC | CASSQSVAGMYEQYF
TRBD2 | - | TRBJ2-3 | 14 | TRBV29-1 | TGCAGCGTGCTGACTAGCGGGGGGGGAGATACGCAGTATTTT | CSVLTSGGGDTQYF